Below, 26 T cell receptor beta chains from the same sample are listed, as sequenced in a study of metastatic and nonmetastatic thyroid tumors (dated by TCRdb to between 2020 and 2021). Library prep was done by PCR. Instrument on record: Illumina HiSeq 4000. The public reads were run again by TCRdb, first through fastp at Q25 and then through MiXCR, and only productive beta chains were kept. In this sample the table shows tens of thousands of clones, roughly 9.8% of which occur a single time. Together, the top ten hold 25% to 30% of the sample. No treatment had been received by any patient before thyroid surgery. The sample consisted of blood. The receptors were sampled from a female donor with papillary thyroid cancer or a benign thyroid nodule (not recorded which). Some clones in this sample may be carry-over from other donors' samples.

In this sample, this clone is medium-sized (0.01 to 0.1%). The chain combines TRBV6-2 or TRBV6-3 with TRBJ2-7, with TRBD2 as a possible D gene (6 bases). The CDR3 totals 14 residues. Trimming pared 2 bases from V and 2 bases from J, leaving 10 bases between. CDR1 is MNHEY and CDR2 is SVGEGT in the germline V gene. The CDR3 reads CASSYGTSTYEQYF. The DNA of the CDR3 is TGTGCCAGCAGTTACGGGACTTCTACCTACGAGCAGTACTTC.

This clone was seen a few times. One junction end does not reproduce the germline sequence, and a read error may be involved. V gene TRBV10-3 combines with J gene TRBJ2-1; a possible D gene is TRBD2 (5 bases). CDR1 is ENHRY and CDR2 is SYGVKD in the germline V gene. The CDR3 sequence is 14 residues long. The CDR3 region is CSISELDLSGEQFF. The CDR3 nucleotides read TGTTCCATCAGTGAGCTCGACCTCAGCGGTGAGCAGTTCTTC.

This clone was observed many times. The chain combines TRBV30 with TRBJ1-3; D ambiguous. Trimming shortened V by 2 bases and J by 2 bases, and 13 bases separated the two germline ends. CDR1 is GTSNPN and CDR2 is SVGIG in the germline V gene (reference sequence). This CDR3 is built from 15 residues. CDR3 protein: CAWSLGVRPGNTIYF. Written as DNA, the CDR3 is TGTGCCTGGAGTCTCGGGGTGAGGCCTGGAAACACCATATATTTT.

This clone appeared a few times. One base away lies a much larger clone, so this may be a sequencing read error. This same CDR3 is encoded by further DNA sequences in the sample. The CDR3 nucleotides read TGTGCCAGTAATTTGAACACCATTAGTAATCAGCCCCAGCATTTT. Residues: CASNLNTISNQPQHF. This chain links TRBV19 with TRBJ1-5; D gene uncertain. There are 15 residues in the CDR3. Deletions cut 7 bases from V and 4 bases from J, with 17 bases between. Germline CDR1 and CDR2: LNHDA and SQIVND (reference sequence).

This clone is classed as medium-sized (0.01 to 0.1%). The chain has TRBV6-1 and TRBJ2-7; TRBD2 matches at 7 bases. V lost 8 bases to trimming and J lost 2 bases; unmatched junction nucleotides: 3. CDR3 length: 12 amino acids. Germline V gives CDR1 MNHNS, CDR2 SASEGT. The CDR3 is CASLRETYEQYF. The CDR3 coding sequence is TGTGCCAGCTTGCGGGAGACCTACGAGCAGTACTTC.

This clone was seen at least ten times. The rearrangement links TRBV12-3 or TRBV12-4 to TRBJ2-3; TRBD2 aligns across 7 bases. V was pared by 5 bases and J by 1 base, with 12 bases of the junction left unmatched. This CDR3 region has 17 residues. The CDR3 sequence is CASSGASGLPGTDTQYF. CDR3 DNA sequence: TGTGCCAGCAGTGGGGCTAGCGGACTACCTGGCACAGATACGCAGTATTTT.

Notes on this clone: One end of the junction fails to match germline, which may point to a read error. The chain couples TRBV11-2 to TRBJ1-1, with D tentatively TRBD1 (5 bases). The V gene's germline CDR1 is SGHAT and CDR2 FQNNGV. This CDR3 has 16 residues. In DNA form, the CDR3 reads TGTGCCAGCAGCAAAGGCGCAGGGTTCATGAACACTGAATCTTTCTTT. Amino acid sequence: CASSKGAGFMNTESFF. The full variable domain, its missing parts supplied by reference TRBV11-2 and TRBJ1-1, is EAGVAQSPRYKIIEKRQSVAFWCNPISGHATLYWYQQILGQGPKLLIQFQNNGVVDDSQLPKDRFSAERLKGVDSTLKIQPAKLEDSAVYLCASSKGAGFMNTESFFGQGTRLTVV.

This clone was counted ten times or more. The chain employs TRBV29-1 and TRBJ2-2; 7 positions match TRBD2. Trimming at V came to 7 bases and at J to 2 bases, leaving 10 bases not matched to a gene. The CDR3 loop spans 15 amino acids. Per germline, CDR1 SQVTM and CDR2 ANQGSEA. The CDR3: CSARPGLKNTGELFF. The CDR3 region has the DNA TGCAGCGCCCGACCGGGACTAAAAAACACCGGGGAGCTGTTTTTT.

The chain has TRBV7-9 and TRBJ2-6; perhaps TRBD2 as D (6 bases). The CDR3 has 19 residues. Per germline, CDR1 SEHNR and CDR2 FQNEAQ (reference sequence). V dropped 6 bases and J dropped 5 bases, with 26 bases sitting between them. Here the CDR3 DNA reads TGTGCCAGCAGTCGAAGATCCGGGACTTCCCTTTTCTGGGCCAACGTCCTGACTTTC. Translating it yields CASSRRSGTSLFWANVLTF.

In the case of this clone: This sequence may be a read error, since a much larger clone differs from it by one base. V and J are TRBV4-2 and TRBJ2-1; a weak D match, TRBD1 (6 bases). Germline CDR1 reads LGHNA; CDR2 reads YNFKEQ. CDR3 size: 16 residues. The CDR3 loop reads CVSSQSRTETYNEQFF. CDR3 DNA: TGTGTCAGCAGCCAAAGTCGGACAGAGACCTACAATGAGCAGTTCTTC.

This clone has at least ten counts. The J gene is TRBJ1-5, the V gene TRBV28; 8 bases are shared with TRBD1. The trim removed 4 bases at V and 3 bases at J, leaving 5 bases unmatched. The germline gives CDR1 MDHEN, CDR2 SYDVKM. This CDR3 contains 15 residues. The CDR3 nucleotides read TGTGCCAGCAGTTCCCCGGACAGGGACAATCAGCCCCAGCATTTT. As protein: CASSSPDRDNQPQHF.

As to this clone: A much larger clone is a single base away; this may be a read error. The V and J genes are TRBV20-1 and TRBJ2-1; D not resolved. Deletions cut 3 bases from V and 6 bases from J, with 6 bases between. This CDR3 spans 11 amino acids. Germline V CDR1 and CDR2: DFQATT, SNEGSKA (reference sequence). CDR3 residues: CSARGSNEQFF. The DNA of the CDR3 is TGCAGTGCTAGGGGAAGCAATGAGCAGTTCTTC.

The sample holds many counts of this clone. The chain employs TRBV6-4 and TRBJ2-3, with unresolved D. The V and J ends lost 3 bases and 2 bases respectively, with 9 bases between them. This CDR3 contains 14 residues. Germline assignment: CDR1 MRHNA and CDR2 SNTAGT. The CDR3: CASSEVADTDTQYF. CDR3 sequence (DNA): TGTGCCAGCAGTGAGGTAGCCGACACAGATACGCAGTATTTT.

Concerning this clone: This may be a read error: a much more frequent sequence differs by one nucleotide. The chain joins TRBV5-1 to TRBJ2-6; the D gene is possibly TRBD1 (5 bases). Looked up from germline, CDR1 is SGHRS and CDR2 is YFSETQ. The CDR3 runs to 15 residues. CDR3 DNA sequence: TGCGCCAGCAGCATGGTTGTCTCTGGGGCCAACGTCCCGACTTTC. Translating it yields CASSMVVSGANVPTF.

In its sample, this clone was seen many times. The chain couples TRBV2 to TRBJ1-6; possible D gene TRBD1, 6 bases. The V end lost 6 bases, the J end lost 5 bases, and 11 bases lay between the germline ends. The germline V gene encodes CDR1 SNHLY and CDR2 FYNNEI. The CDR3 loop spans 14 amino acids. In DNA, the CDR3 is TGTGCCAGCAGACGACAGGTCCATAATTCACCCCTCCACTTT. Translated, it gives CASRRQVHNSPLHF.

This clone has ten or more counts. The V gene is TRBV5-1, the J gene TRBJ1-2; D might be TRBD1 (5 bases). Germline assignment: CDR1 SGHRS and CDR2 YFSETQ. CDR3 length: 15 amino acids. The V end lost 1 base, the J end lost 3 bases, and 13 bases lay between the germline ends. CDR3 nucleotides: TGCGCCAGCAGCTTGAATGGACGAGGGGACTATGGCTACACCTTC. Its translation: CASSLNGRGDYGYTF.

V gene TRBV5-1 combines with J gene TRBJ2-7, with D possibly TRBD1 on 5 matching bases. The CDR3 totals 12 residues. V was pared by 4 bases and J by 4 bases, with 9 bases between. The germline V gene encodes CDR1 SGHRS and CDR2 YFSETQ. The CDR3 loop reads CASSPTGYEQYF. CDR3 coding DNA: TGCGCCAGCAGCCCTACAGGATACGAGCAGTACTTC.

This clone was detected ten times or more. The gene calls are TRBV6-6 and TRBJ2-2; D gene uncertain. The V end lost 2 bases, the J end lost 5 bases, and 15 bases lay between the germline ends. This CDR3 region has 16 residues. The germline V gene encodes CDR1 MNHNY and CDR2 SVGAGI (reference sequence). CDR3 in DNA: TGTGCCAGCAGTTACGGGCAGCCTGATGATACCGGGGAGCTGTTTTTT. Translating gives CASSYGQPDDTGELFF.

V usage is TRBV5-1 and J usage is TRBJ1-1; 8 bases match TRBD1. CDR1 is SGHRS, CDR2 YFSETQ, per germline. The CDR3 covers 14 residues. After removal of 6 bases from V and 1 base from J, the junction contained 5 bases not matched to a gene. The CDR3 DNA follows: TGCGCCAGCATAGGACAGGGATGGAACACTGAAGCTTTCTTT. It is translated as CASIGQGWNTEAFF.

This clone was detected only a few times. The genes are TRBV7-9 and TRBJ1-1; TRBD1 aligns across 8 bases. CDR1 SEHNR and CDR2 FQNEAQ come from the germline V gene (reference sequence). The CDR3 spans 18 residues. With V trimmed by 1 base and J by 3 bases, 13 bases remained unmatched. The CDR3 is CASSLGAGRGPRYTEAFF. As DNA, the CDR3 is TGTGCCAGCAGCTTAGGGGCGGGCAGGGGGCCTCGGTACACTGAAGCTTTCTTT.

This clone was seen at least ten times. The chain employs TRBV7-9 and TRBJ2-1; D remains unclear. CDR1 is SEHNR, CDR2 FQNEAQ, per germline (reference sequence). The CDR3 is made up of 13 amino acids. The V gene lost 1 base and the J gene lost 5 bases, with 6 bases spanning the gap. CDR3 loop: CASSLGSDNEQFF. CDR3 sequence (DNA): TGTGCCAGCAGCTTAGGTTCAGACAATGAGCAGTTCTTC.

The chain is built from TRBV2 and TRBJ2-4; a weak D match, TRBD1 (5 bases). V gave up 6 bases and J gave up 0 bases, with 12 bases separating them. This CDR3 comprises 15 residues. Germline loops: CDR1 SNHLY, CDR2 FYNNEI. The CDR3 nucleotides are TGTGCCAGCAGAATTGACAGCCTAGCCAAAAACATTCAGTACTTC. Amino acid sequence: CASRIDSLAKNIQYF.

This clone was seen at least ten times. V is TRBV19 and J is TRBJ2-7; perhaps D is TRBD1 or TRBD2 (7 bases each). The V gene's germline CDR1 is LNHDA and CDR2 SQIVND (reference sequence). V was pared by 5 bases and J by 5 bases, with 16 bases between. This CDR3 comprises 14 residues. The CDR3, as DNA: TGTGCCAGTAGTCCCCAGGGGGGGAGGCACGAGCAGTACTTC. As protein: CASSPQGGRHEQYF.

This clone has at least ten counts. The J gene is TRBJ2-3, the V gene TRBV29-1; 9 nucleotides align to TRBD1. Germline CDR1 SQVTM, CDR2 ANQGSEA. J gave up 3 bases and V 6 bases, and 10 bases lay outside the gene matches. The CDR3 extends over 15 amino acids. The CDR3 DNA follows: TGCAGCGTCGAGTTTCCGGGACAGGGTACAGATACGCAGTATTTT. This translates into CSVEFPGQGTDTQYF.

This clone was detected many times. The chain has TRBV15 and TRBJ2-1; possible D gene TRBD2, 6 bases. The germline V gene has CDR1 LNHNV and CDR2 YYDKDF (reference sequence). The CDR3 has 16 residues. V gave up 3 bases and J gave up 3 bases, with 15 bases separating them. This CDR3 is CATSSPRESSYNEQFF. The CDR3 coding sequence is TGTGCCACCAGCAGCCCCCGGGAGTCAAGCTACAATGAGCAGTTCTTC.

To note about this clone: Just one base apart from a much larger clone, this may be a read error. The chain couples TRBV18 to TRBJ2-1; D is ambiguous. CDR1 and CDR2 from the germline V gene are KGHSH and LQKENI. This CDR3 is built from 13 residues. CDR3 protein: CASTPIDSYEQFF. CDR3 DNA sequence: TGTGCCAGCACACCAATAGACTCATATGAGCAGTTCTTC.